The 3 T cell receptor beta chains reported below all come from one sample, sequenced in a study of cytomegalovirus exposure and HLA in healthy donors listed by TCRdb under 2017. Libraries were constructed by the immunoSEQ multiplex PCR assay. This immuneACCESS table, as held by TCRdb, lists in-frame sequences with V and J called but not all clones. Of the missing ones, under half trace to an unresolved V gene in checked studies; the others have no known cause. Across this sample there are about 280,000 clones, with 80% to 90% seen only once. The ten largest clones capture 0.9% to 1.1% of the sample. Sequenced material: PBMCs. The receptor source for this set is a woman under 30 in good health and CMV-seronegative.

The chain joins TRBV4-1 to TRBJ2-5; the D gene is possibly TRBD2 (5 bases). The CDR3 has 14 amino acids. Germline lookup yields CDR1 MGHRA and CDR2 YSYEKL. Trimming pared 6 bases from V and 5 bases from J, leaving 16 bases between. CDR3 amino acids: CASRAGPGVETQYF. In DNA form, the CDR3 reads TGCGCCAGCAGGGCGGGCCCTGGAGTGGAGACCCAGTACTTC.

The chain links TRBV6-1 to TRBJ1-5, with unresolved D. Trimming took off 2 bases at V and 9 bases at J, with 11 bases between the two ends. The CDR3 is made up of 13 amino acids. Germline V gene sequence: CDR1 MNHNS, CDR2 SASEGT. The CDR3 sequence is CASSEREAVPQHF. The CDR3 nucleotides are TGTGCCAGCAGTGAACGAGAGGCCGTGCCCCAGCATTTT.

The chain links TRBV29-1 to TRBJ1-5; 9 bases align to TRBD1. The CDR3 length is 14 residues. The germline gives CDR1 SQVTM, CDR2 ANQGSEA. The V gene end was trimmed by 5 bases and the J gene end by 3 bases; junction bases not matched to a gene: 5. CDR3 protein: CSVPGQGDNQPQHF. DNA of the CDR3: TGCAGCGTTCCGGGACAGGGTGACAATCAGCCCCAGCATTTT.